Listed here are 21 T cell receptor beta chains from one sample, sequenced in a study of cytomegalovirus exposure and HLA in healthy donors. PCR amplification relied on 60 Vbeta primers (plus 13 Jbeta primers). The assay was immunoSEQ multiplex PCR, and TCRdb's table has in-frame clones only and misses some. In the table there are 250,000 to 350,000 clones, 70% to 90% of which are singletons. The sample comprised PBMCs. The receptors were sampled from a man in his forties in good health and CMV-seropositive.

About this clone: Other nucleotide sequences from this sample produce the same CDR3. The CDR3 nucleotides read TGTGCCAGCAGTTTGGAGGGTCAGACCTACGAGCAGTACTTC. It encodes CASSLEGQTYEQYF. The chain joins TRBV28 to TRBJ2-7; weak D call: TRBD2 (6 bases). Looked up from germline, CDR1 is MDHEN and CDR2 is SYDVKM. This CDR3 comprises 14 residues. The V gene lost 3 bases and the J gene lost 2 bases, with 11 bases spanning the gap.

The V call is TRBV4-3, the J call TRBJ2-1; 9 nucleotides line up with TRBD2. From germline, CDR1 is LGHNA and CDR2 YSLEER. V dropped 0 bases and J dropped 6; count of bases not matched to a gene: 15. The CDR3 consists of 19 residues. The DNA for the CDR3 is TGCGCCAGCAGCCAAGATCGCTGGACTAGCGATATCCGGGGCAATGAGCAGTTCTTC. Its protein product is CASSQDRWTSDIRGNEQFF.

The chain links TRBV5-3 to TRBJ2-5; D is ambiguous. TRBV5-3 falls under the ORF class, with uncertain function. Trimming removed 4 bases at V and 5 bases at J, with 3 bases between. This CDR3 region has 10 residues. This CDR3 reads CARSPETQYF. CDR3 nucleotides: TGTGCCAGAAGCCCGGAGACCCAGTACTTC.

V and J are TRBV7-2 and TRBJ2-7; no definite D call. CDR3 length: 14 amino acids. V gave up 1 base and J gave up 2 bases, with 9 bases separating them. Germline V gene sequence: CDR1 SGHTA, CDR2 FQGNSA. The DNA for the CDR3 is TGTGCCAGCAGCTTAGACTTCTTGGCCTACGAGCAGTACTTC. The encoded protein is CASSLDFLAYEQYF. Supplemented by reference TRBV7-2 and TRBJ2-7, the full variable domain reads GAGVSQSPSNKVTEKGKDVELRCDPISGHTALYWYRQSLGQGLEFLIYFQGNSAPDKSGLPSDRFSAERTGGSVSTLTIQRTQQEDSAVYLCASSLDFLAYEQYFGPGTRLTVT.

The genes are TRBV27 and TRBJ1-6; D is unclear. V lost 3 bases, J lost 8 bases, and 14 bases lay in between. The CDR3 length is 15 residues. Germline V gene sequence: CDR1 MNHEY, CDR2 SMNVEV (reference sequence). CDR3 coding DNA: TGTGCCAGCAGTTTTTATCCAAACCGGGATTCACCCCTCCACTTT. Its translation is CASSFYPNRDSPLHF.

The CDR3 here is CASSELAGGGNEQFF. The CDR3 DNA follows: TGTGCCAGCAGTGAACTAGCGGGGGGGGGCAATGAGCAGTTCTTC. The chain combines TRBV6-1 with TRBJ2-1, with TRBD2 matching over 12 bases. In germline, CDR1 is MNHNS, CDR2 SASEGT. Trimming took 2 bases from V and 6 from J; bases not matched to a gene: 2. The CDR3 has 15 residues.

The chain joins TRBV7-3 to TRBJ2-6; 7 nucleotides align to TRBD2. In germline, CDR1 is SGHTA, CDR2 FQGTGA. The trim removed 5 bases at V and 0 bases at J, leaving 4 bases unmatched. The CDR3 runs to 16 residues. The CDR3 sequence: CASSQGGDSGANVLTF. The DNA for the CDR3 is TGTGCCAGCAGCCAGGGAGGGGACTCTGGGGCCAACGTCCTGACTTTC.

The chain employs TRBV27 and TRBJ2-5, with 10 bases identical to TRBD2. CDR3 length equals 15 residues. CDR1 and CDR2 from the germline V gene are MNHEY and SMNVEV (reference sequence). With 2 bases clipped from V and 5 bases from J, the junction kept 5 bases outside the gene matches. The DNA for the CDR3 is TGTGCCAGCAGTTTAAGGCTAGCGGGAGTGGAGACCCAGTACTTC. Amino acids: CASSLRLAGVETQYF.

This chain joins TRBV19 and TRBJ2-7, with D perhaps TRBD2 (5 bases). Germline CDR1 LNHDA, CDR2 SQIVND (reference sequence). The CDR3 has 13 amino acids. V dropped 7 bases and J dropped 2 bases, with 12 bases sitting between them. DNA for the CDR3: TGTGCCAGTACCCCTGGGAGCCCCTACGAGCAGTACTTC. Encoded protein: CASTPGSPYEQYF.

This chain uses TRBV19 with TRBJ1-1, with TRBD1 matching 7 bases. The CDR3 loop spans 16 amino acids. Germline V CDR1 and CDR2: LNHDA, SQIVND (reference sequence). J was trimmed by 6 bases and V by 1 base; bases with no gene match: 11. For the CDR3, the DNA is TGTGCCAGTAGTATAGGAGGGGGCAGAGTCGCTGCTGAAGCTTTCTTT. Translated: CASSIGGGRVAAEAFF.

The chain couples TRBV10-3 to TRBJ2-1, with 9 positions matching TRBD2. CDR1 is ENHRY, CDR2 SYGVKD, per germline. V trimming: 6 bases; J trimming: 6 bases; junction bases outside the gene matches: 12. The CDR3 is 16 amino acids. The CDR3 DNA reads as TGTGCCATCAGCACACCCGGGACTAGCCCTAGCAATGAGCAGTTCTTC. As protein: CAISTPGTSPSNEQFF.

The chain is built from TRBV7-8 and TRBJ1-2; 8 bases fit TRBD1. This CDR3 is built from 15 residues. CDR1 and CDR2 (germline): SGHVS, FQNEAQ. With 8 bases clipped from V and 5 bases from J, the junction kept 13 bases outside the gene matches. The CDR3 protein is CASGPRDRHIYGYTF. The CDR3 coding sequence is TGTGCCAGCGGCCCAAGGGACAGGCACATATATGGCTACACCTTC.

CDR3 coding DNA: TGTGCCAGCAGACTACAGCGGGATAGCAATCAGCCCCAGCATTTT. Amino acid sequence: CASRLQRDSNQPQHF. This chain links TRBV6-5 with TRBJ1-5; D is unresolved. CDR1 MNHEY and CDR2 SVGAGI come from the germline V gene. This CDR3 is built from 15 residues. V gave up 6 bases and J gave up 0 bases, with 12 bases separating them.

V gene TRBV19 combines with J gene TRBJ2-5; 10 bases are shared with TRBD2. Germline values: CDR1 LNHDA, CDR2 SQIVND (reference sequence). CDR3 length equals 14 residues. V was pared by 11 bases and J by 4 bases, with 10 bases of the junction left unmatched. CDR3 protein: CASRAGGPGETQYF. In nucleotides, the CDR3 is TGTGCCTCCCGAGCGGGAGGGCCGGGAGAGACCCAGTACTTC.

The chain recombines TRBV7-6 with TRBJ2-7; TRBD1 matches 12 bases. Germline V gene lookup returns CDR1 SGHVS and CDR2 FNYEAQ. The CDR3 runs 16 residues. Trimming at V came to 5 bases and at J to 7 bases, leaving 12 bases not matched to a gene. The CDR3 DNA reads TGTGCCAGCAGCCCCGGGACAGGGGGCAATTCGGGAGAGCAGTACTTC. Translation: CASSPGTGGNSGEQYF.

The genes are TRBV27 and TRBJ2-7; 8 bases match TRBD1. The germline gives CDR1 MNHEY, CDR2 SMNVEV (reference sequence). V gave up 4 bases and J gave up 3 bases; unmatched junction bases: 5. This CDR3 spans 14 amino acids. The CDR3 DNA is TGTGCCAGCAGTTCCCAGACAGGGGACTACGAGCAGTACTTC. Translating gives CASSSQTGDYEQYF.

This clone was observed once. The gene calls are TRBV14 and TRBJ2-5; 7 nucleotides line up with TRBD2. Trimming took 1 base from V and 5 from J; bases not matched to a gene: 10. The length of the CDR3 is 16 residues. The germline V gene encodes CDR1 SGHDN and CDR2 FVKESK. CDR3 coding DNA: TGTGCCAGCAGCCAAGTAGTCTCGGGGGGTTACGAGACCCAGTACTTC. Its translation is CASSQVVSGGYETQYF.

Only one count was recorded for this clone. V gene TRBV7-9 combines with J gene TRBJ1-1, with D hard to call. The germline gives CDR1 SEHNR, CDR2 FQNEAQ (reference sequence). V lost 5 bases and J lost 6, with 13 bases in between. The CDR3 extends over 13 amino acids. CDR3 residues: CASSHLAEAEAFF. The CDR3 DNA follows: TGTGCCAGCAGCCACCTGGCGGAAGCTGAAGCTTTCTTT. Filled out from reference TRBV7-9 and TRBJ1-1, the complete variable domain reads DTGVSQNPRHKITKRGQNVTFRCDPISEHNRLYWYRQTLGQGPEFLTYFQNEAQLEKSRLLSDRFSAERPKGSFSTLEIQRTEQGDSAMYLCASSHLAEAEAFFGQGTRLTVV.

The table lists this clone with a count of one. This sequence joins TRBV4-3 and TRBJ2-7; 11 bases map to TRBD2. This CDR3 comprises 15 residues. The ends lost 6 bases at V and 2 bases at J; junction bases unmatched: 6. CDR1 LGHNA and CDR2 YSLEER come from the germline V gene. CDR3 in DNA: TGCGCCAGCAGTCCCGGACTAGCGGGCACCTACGAGCAGTACTTC. It specifies CASSPGLAGTYEQYF.

The genes are TRBV5-4 and TRBJ2-4, with 13 nucleotides matching TRBD2. V lost 4 bases and J lost 0; bases outside the gene matches: 4. Germline CDR1 SGHNT, CDR2 YYREEE (reference sequence). The CDR3 is 17 residues long. The CDR3 here is CASSPGTSGVAKNIQYF. CDR3 coding DNA: TGTGCCAGCAGCCCCGGGACTAGCGGGGTAGCCAAAAACATTCAGTACTTC.

V gene TRBV30 combines with J gene TRBJ2-5; D gene unclear. The DNA end is more similar to TRBJ2-7, so the J call may be wrong. The CDR3 has 16 residues. Per the germline V gene, CDR1 is GTSNPN and CDR2 is SVGIG (reference sequence). CDR3 bases: TGTGCCTGGAGTGTCGCAGGCCTTATGTCTTCCTACGAGCAGTACTTC. Translated, it gives CAWSVAGLMSSYEQYF.